Following are 8 T cell receptor beta chains from one sample sequenced in a study of blood T cell repertoires in COVID-19. Clones were sequenced by immunoSEQ multiplex PCR, and TCRdb holds only the in-frame ones, with some missing. The data contain roughly 100,000 clones, about 85% of them singletons. The sequenced sample consisted of peripheral blood. These receptors all come from a man aged 45-60 years with acute or convalescent COVID-19.

This clone was recorded only once. The rearrangement links TRBV28 to TRBJ1-2; unclear D gene. Germline V gene data show CDR1 as MDHEN and CDR2 as SYDVKM. This CDR3 has 17 amino acids. The V and J ends lost 4 bases and 0 bases respectively, with 18 bases between them. DNA of the CDR3: TGTGCCAGCAGTTCCCTCGCTGAGCAGGCTACTAACTATGGCTACACCTTC. It codes for CASSSLAEQATNYGYTF.

The chain combines TRBV30 with TRBJ2-7; 8 positions agree with TRBD1. The V gene end was trimmed by 5 bases and the J gene end by 4 bases; junction bases not matched to a gene: 13. The germline V gene encodes CDR1 GTSNPN and CDR2 SVGIG (reference sequence). The CDR3 totals 15 residues. The CDR3 region is CAWALPGTGRYEQYF. The CDR3, as DNA: TGTGCCTGGGCCCTCCCCGGGACAGGTAGATACGAGCAGTACTTC.

The chain combines TRBV2 with TRBJ2-5, with 8 positions matching TRBD1. Germline-derived CDR1 and CDR2 are SNHLY and FYNNEI. V dropped 7 bases and J dropped 9; count of bases not matched to a gene: 4. The CDR3 consists of 11 residues. The CDR3 is CASILQGAQYF. The CDR3 DNA is TGTGCCAGCATCCTACAGGGGGCCCAGTACTTC. The variable domain in full, with the rest retrieved from reference TRBV2 and TRBJ2-5, is EPEVTQTPSHQVTQMGQEVILRCVPISNHLYFYWYRQILGQKVEFLVSFYNNEISEKSEIFDDQFSVERPDGSNFTLKIRSTKLEDSAMYFCASILQGAQYFGPGTRLLVL.

The rearrangement joins TRBV9 to TRBJ1-2; D gene unclear. The CDR3 has 14 amino acids. Germline V gene data show CDR1 as SGDLS and CDR2 as YYNGEE. V dropped 4 bases and J dropped 4 bases, with 14 bases sitting between them. The CDR3 is CASSPGRIGYGYTF. The CDR3 nucleotides are TGTGCCAGCAGCCCTGGTAGAATCGGCTATGGCTACACCTTC.

The V call is TRBV19, the J call TRBJ1-2; 8 nucleotides line up with TRBD1. Germline V gene sequence: CDR1 LNHDA, CDR2 SQIVND (reference sequence). The CDR3 has 14 residues. After removal of 5 bases from V and 8 bases from J, the junction contained 10 bases not matched to a gene. In DNA, the CDR3 is TGTGCCAGTAGTGGAGACAGGGGATTAGGCGGCTACACCTTC. This codes for CASSGDRGLGGYTF.

The chain combines TRBV25-1 with TRBJ2-2; D not certain. The CDR3 is made up of 14 amino acids. With 1 base removed from V and 6 bases from J, the gap between germline ends came to 9 bases. Germline V gene data show CDR1 as MGHDK and CDR2 as SYGVNS. The CDR3 reads CASSESGFPGELFF. The DNA for the CDR3 is TGTGCCAGCAGTGAATCGGGTTTCCCCGGGGAGCTGTTTTTT.

A single count supports this clone. This chain joins TRBV10-2 and TRBJ2-1, with D possibly matching TRBD1 (5 bases). This CDR3 has 14 amino acids. The V and J ends lost 7 bases and 6 bases respectively, with 16 bases between them. The germline gives CDR1 WSHSY, CDR2 SAAADI. This chain's CDR3 is CASKGPGYPNEQFF. CDR3 DNA: TGCGCCAGCAAGGGGCCGGGCTACCCCAATGAGCAGTTCTTC.

The chain combines TRBV4-1 with TRBJ2-5; D is perhaps TRBD2 (6 bases). Germline-derived CDR1 and CDR2 are MGHRA and YSYEKL. The CDR3 totals 14 residues. V was cut by 5 bases and J by 5 bases, with 15 bases left in between. The CDR3, as DNA: TGCGCCAGCAGCTCAGGGACGGGAGTGGAGACCCAGTACTTC. As protein: CASSSGTGVETQYF.